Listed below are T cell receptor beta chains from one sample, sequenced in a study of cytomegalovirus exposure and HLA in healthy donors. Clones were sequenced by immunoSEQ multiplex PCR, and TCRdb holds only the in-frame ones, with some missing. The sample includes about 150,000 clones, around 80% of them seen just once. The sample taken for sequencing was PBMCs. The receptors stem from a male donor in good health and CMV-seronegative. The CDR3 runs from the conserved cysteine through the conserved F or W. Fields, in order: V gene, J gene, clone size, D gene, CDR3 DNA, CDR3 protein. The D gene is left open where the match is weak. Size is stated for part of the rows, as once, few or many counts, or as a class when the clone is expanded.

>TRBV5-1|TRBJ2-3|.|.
TGCGCCAGCAGCTTGAGGGGAACCCGCACAGATACGCAGTATTTT
CASSLRGTRTDTQYF
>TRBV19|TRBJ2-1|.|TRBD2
TGTGCCAGTCCTAGCGGGAGTAAAGATGAGCAGTTCTTC
CASPSGSKDEQFF
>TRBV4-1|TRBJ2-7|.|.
TGCGCCAGCAGCCAGGCGGCCTTTACCTACGAGCAGTACTTC
CASSQAAFTYEQYF
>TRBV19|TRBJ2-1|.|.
TGTGCCAGTAGGGGGGGGCAGAGCTCCTACAATGAGCAGTTCTTC
CASRGGQSSYNEQFF
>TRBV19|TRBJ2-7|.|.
TGTGCCAGTAGTATGGAAGGGGTCGAGCAGTACTTC
CASSMEGVEQYF
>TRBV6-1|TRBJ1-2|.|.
TGTGCCAGCAGTGAAATAGGAGTCTATGGCTACACCTTC
CASSEIGVYGYTF
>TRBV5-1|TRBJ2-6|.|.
TGCGCCAGCAGCTTCGACAGAAGCGGGGCCAACGTCCTGACTTTC
CASSFDRSGANVLTF
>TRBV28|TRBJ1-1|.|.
TGTGCCAGCAGTTTAATGGACAGTGAAGCTTTCTTT
CASSLMDSEAFF
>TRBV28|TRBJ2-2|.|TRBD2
TGTGCCAGCAGGCCCGGGGGGGCGGGAGAAGGCGGGGAGCTGTTTTTT
CASRPGGAGEGGELFF
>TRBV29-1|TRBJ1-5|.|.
TGCAGCGTTGGAGGGAACAATCAGCCCCAGCATTTT
CSVGGNNQPQHF
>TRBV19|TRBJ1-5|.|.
TGTGCCAGTAGTATATCCAGAAATACACAGCCCCAGCATTTT
CASSISRNTQPQHF
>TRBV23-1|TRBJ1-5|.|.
TGCGCCAGCAGTCAATGTTCCAGGGGAAGCAATCAGCCCCAGCATTTT
CASSQCSRGSNQPQHF
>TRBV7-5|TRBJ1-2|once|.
TGTGTCAGAAAGCCGGAGGAAACCTATGGCTACACCTTC
CVRKPEETYGYTF
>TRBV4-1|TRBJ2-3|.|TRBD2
TGCGCCAGCAGCCAAGACTCGGCTAGCGGGAGAACAGATACGCAGTATTTT
CASSQDSASGRTDTQYF
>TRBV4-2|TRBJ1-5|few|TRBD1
TGTGCCAGCAGCCAGATCGCAGGGGGGTATAATCAGCCCCAGCATTTT
CASSQIAGGYNQPQHF
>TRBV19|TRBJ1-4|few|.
TGTGCGAGCAGTTCAGGGTCTAATGAAAAACTGTTTTTT
CASSSGSNEKLFF
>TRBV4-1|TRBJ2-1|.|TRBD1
TGCGCCAGCAGCGGAGAGAGGACAGGGAGCGACAATGAGCAGTTCTTC
CASSGERTGSDNEQFF
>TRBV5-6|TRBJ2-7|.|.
TGTGCCAGCAGCGGCGGGACAGTCTCCTACGAGCAGTACTTC
CASSGGTVSYEQYF
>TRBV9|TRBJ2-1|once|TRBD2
TGTGCCAGCAGCGAGACTAGCGGGGGCTACAATGAGCAGTTCTTC
CASSETSGGYNEQFF
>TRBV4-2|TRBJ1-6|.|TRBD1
TGTGCCAGCAGCCAAGACCCGGGGACAGGGGGTTCACCCCTCCACTTT
CASSQDPGTGGSPLHF
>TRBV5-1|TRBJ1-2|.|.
TGCGCCAGCAGCTTGGCCGGGGTGGCACCTAACTATGGCTACACCTTC
CASSLAGVAPNYGYTF
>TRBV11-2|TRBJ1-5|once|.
TGTGCCAGCAGCTCCCCAGGGCAGCCCCAGCATTTT
CASSSPGQPQHF
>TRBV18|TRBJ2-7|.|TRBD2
TGTGCCAGCTCACCACCAGACAGCGGGGCACCCTACGAGCAGTACTTC
CASSPPDSGAPYEQYF
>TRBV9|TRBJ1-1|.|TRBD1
TGTGCCAGCAGCGTAGTAGGACAGGGGGGGACTGAAGCTTTCTTT
CASSVVGQGGTEAFF
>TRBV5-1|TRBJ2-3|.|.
TGCGCCAGCAGCTTACAGCGGGCCTCGTCAGATACGCAGTATTTT
CASSLQRASSDTQYF
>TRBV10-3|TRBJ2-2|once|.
TGTGCCATCAGTAATAGCGGTACGAACACCGGGGAGCTGTTTTTT
CAISNSGTNTGELFF
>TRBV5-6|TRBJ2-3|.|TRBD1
TGTGCCAGCAGTCATGGACAGGGGGCTCCAGATACGCAGTATTTT
CASSHGQGAPDTQYF
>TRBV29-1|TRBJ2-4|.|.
TGCAGCGTCGCCCAGCCAGGGGACATTCAGTACTTC
CSVAQPGDIQYF
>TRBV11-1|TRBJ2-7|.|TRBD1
TGTGCCAGCAGCTCAAACTGGGACAGGAAGTCTTACGAGCAGTACTTC
CASSSNWDRKSYEQYF
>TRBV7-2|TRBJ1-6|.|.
TGTGCCAGCAGCTTAGGGACAGTGGACAATTCACCCCTCCACTTT
CASSLGTVDNSPLHF
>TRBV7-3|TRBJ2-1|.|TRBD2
TGTTCCAGCAGCTTAGGGACTAGCGGATACAATGAGCAGTTCTTC
CSSSLGTSGYNEQFF
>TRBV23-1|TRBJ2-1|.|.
TGCGCCAGCAGTCAGTTGGACAGCCCCTACAATGAGCAGTTCTTC
CASSQLDSPYNEQFF
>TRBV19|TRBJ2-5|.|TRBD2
TGTGCCAGTAGTACCCACCCGATCGCGCGGGGGGCTTGGGAGACCCAGTACTTC
CASSTHPIARGAWETQYF
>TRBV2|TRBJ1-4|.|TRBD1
TGTGCCAGCAGTCGACAGGGACCTAATGAAAAACTGTTTTTT
CASSRQGPNEKLFF
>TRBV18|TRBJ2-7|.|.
TGTGCCAGCTCACCACCGGAGGGTACCTACGAGCAGTACTTC
CASSPPEGTYEQYF
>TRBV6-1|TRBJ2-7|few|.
TGTGCCAGCAGTTTTAGCGGAGAATTCTACGAGCAGTACTTC
CASSFSGEFYEQYF
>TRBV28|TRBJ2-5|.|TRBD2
TGTGCCAGCAGTTTACGCGGGAGCGCCCAAGAGACCCAGTACTTC
CASSLRGSAQETQYF
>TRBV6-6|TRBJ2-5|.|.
TGTGCCAGCAGTCCGACTGAGACCCAGTACTTC
CASSPTETQYF
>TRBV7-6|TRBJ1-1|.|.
TGTGCCAGCAGCTTAGGGCAGGGGATGGACACTGAAGCTTTCTTT
CASSLGQGMDTEAFF
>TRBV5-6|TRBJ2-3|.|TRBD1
TGTGCCAGCAGGTTCGACAGGGGCCCTTCTAGCACAGATACGCAGTATTTT
CASRFDRGPSSTDTQYF
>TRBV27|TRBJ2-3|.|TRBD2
TGTGCCAGCAGTGGACCGGGACTAGGGAGGGATACGCAGTATTTT
CASSGPGLGRDTQYF
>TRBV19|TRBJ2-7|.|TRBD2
TGTGCCAGCAAACTAGCGGGAGGCTCCTACGAGCAGTACTTC
CASKLAGGSYEQYF
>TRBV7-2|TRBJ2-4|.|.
TGTGCCAGCAGCTTAGCAGGCGGACTAGCCAAAAACATTCAGTACTTC
CASSLAGGLAKNIQYF
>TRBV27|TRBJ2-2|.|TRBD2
TGTGCCAGCAGTTTATTTAGGGTAGCGGGCAACACCGGGGAGCTGTTTTTT
CASSLFRVAGNTGELFF
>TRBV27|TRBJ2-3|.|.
TGTGCCAGCAGTTTAGGTCTCCCGGGGACTAGCACAGATACGCAGTATTTT
CASSLGLPGTSTDTQYF
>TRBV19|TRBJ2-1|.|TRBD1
TGTGCCAGCCTGCCGGACAGGAGCTCCTACAATGAGCAGTTCTTC
CASLPDRSSYNEQFF
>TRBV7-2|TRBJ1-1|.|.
TGTGCCAGCAGACCTATTGTTACGGACACTGAAGCTTTCTTT
CASRPIVTDTEAFF
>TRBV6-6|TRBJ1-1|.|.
TGTGCCAGCAGTTACCCAAATACTGGGGGCGCATCTGAAGCTTTCTTT
CASSYPNTGGASEAFF
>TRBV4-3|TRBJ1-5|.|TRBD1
TGCGCCAGCAGCCAAGATTTAGGGACAGGGAATCAGCCCCAGCATTTT
CASSQDLGTGNQPQHF
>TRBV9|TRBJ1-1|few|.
TGTGCCAGCAGCGTTGACACCAACACTGAAGCTTTCTTT
CASSVDTNTEAFF